The 5 T cell receptor beta chains presented below share a single source sample, sequenced in a study of cytomegalovirus exposure and HLA in healthy donors. PCR amplification relied on 60 Vbeta primers (plus 13 Jbeta primers). Some clones are missing from TCRdb's copy, which holds only in-frame ones; the method was immunoSEQ multiplex PCR. This table has 100,000 or so clones, around three quarters appearing once. The sample comprised PBMCs. These receptors all come from a man between 25 and 39 years old in good health and CMV-seropositive.

The chain uses TRBV11-2 and TRBJ2-3; the D is unclear. V shed 5 bases and J shed 2 bases, with 11 bases lying between them. The CDR3 has 14 amino acids. Germline V gene data show CDR1 as SGHAT and CDR2 as FQNNGV. CDR3 in DNA: TGTGCCAGCAGCCCCCGTATGTCCACAGATACGCAGTATTTT. Encoded protein: CASSPRMSTDTQYF.

The chain uses TRBV2 and TRBJ1-4, with D possibly matching TRBD1 (6 bases). The germline gives CDR1 SNHLY, CDR2 FYNNEI. Trimming took off 5 bases at V and 7 bases at J, with 17 bases between the two ends. The CDR3 length is 15 residues. For the CDR3, the DNA is TGTGCCAGCAGTCAGGCGGGGGGGCGCCCTGAAAAACTGTTTTTT. Translation gives CASSQAGGRPEKLFF. Using reference TRBV2 and TRBJ1-4 for the parts outside the CDR3, the full variable domain is EPEVTQTPSHQVTQMGQEVILRCVPISNHLYFYWYRQILGQKVEFLVSFYNNEISEKSEIFDDQFSVERPDGSNFTLKIRSTKLEDSAMYFCASSQAGGRPEKLFFGSGTQLSVL.

A single count supports this clone. This sequence joins TRBV18 and TRBJ2-1; D ambiguous. CDR3 size: 15 residues. The V gene lost 2 bases and the J gene lost 1 base, with 9 bases spanning the gap. Germline CDR1 reads KGHSH; CDR2 reads LQKENI. The CDR3 spells CASSPGKRSYNEQFF. The CDR3 DNA sequence: TGTGCCAGCTCACCAGGCAAAAGATCCTACAATGAGCAGTTCTTC.

The V gene is TRBV2, the J gene TRBJ2-1, with 7 bases that match TRBD2. This CDR3 has 13 amino acids. The germline V gene encodes CDR1 SNHLY and CDR2 FYNNEI. V trimming: 6 bases; J trimming: 6 bases; junction bases outside the gene matches: 5. The CDR3 sequence is CASREGGINEQFF. The CDR3 region has the DNA TGTGCCAGCAGAGAGGGAGGGATCAATGAGCAGTTCTTC.

This rearrangement joins TRBV5-4 to TRBJ2-1; 7 nucleotides agree with TRBD2. The length of the CDR3 is 14 residues. CDR1 and CDR2 (germline): SGHNT, YYREEE (reference sequence). The ends lost 3 bases at V and 7 bases at J; junction bases unmatched: 7. The CDR3 coding sequence is TGTGCCAGCAGCTCCATCGGGGGGTTGAATGAGCAGTTCTTC. This gives the protein CASSSIGGLNEQFF.